Described below is a single TCR beta chain sequence and its context. CDR1 and CDR2 from the germline V gene are SGHTA and FQGNSA. CDR3 length equals 12 residues. The V end lost 5 bases, the J end lost 5 bases, and 9 bases lay between the germline ends. This record comes from a study of blood T cell repertoires in COVID-19. Study-wide background: COVID-19 samples, acute and convalescent, were from the United States, Italy and Spain. Sources were T cells, B-cell-depleted T cells, or PBMCs; the material itself was cDNA or gDNA.

Per the original methods: By means of reference gene primer amplification, nucleated cell counts were estimated. Some clones are missing from TCRdb's copy, which holds only in-frame ones; the method was immunoSEQ multiplex PCR. V and J calls and clone size are those listed in that table; D and trimming were worked out from the DNA. The table lists about 210,000 clones, about 83% of them singletons, with about 7.4% in the top ten. The TCR originated in a woman between 45 and 65 years old with acute or convalescent COVID-19. The V call is TRBV7-2, the J call TRBJ2-5; possible D gene TRBD1, 5 bases. Source material: peripheral blood. The CDR3 sequence: CASSPPGETQYF. In DNA form, the CDR3 reads TGTGCCAGCAGCCCCCCAGGGGAGACCCAGTACTTC.